This TCR beta chain derives from a study of T cells after yellow fever vaccination. About the study: Preparing low-cell-number fractions relied on SMART-Seq v4 Ultra Low Input.

This clonotype was counted between two and nine times. Template-switching 5'RACE yielded the TCR cDNA; a universal primer site and UMIs were added in the process. TCRdb passed the 5' RACE reads through MiXCR, listing each CDR3 protein once. This sample has almost 600,000 distinct CDR3 sequences; approximately 13% occur once, and the top ten carry over 11%. The CDR3 loop spans 15 amino acids. Trimming shortened V by 3 bases and J by 6 bases, and 14 bases separated the two germline ends. Germline V gives CDR1 MNHEY, CDR2 SVGAGI. The TCR sequence derives from a man under 40 who received the YFV17D yellow fever vaccine. This chain uses TRBV6-5 with TRBJ2-2, with a possible D match to TRBD2 (5 bases). Sequences were derived from PBMCs, sampled on the day of the yellow fever booster vaccination. For the CDR3, the DNA is TGTGCCAGCAGTTATGGTCGGGATGGCTCCGGGGAGCTGTTTTTT. This codes for CASSYGRDGSGELFF.